This TCR beta chain was recorded in a study of control samples from healthy donors and cancer patients. Germline values: CDR1 SGDLS, CDR2 YYNGEE. The CDR3 spans 15 residues. Deletions cut 0 bases from V and 1 base from J, with 10 bases between. This table comes from immunoSEQ multiplex PCR, and its TCRdb copy is limited to in-frame clones, with some not included. Of about 130,000 clones listed, 90% to 95% are singletons. Material: PBMCs. The chain recombines TRBV9 with TRBJ1-1; TRBD1 is a possible D gene (5 bases). The receptor's source is a man aged 50-59 years with head and neck cancer. Here the CDR3 reads CASSVEGRKNTEAFF. CDR3 DNA sequence: TGTGCCAGCAGCGTAGAGGGACGGAAGAACACTGAAGCTTTCTTT. Filled out from reference TRBV9 and TRBJ1-1, the complete variable domain reads DSGVTQTPKHLITATGQRVTLRCSPRSGDLSVYWYQQSLDQGLQFLIQYYNGEERAKGNILERFSAQQFPDLHSELNLSSLELGDSALYFCASSVEGRKNTEAFFGQGTRLTVV.